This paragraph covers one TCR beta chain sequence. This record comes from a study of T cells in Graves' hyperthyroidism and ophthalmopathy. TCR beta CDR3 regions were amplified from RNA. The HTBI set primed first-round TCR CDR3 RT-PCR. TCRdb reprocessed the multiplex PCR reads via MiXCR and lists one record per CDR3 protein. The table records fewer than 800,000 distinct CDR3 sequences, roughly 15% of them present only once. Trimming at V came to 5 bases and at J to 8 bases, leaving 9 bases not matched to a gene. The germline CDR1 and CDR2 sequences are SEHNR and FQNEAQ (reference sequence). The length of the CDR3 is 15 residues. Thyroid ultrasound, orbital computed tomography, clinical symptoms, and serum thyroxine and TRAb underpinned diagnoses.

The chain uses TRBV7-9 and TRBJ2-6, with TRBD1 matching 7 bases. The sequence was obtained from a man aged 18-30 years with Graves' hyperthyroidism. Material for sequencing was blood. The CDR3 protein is CASSPTGVGPNVLTF. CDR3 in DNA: TGTGCCAGCAGCCCAACAGGGGTCGGTCCCAACGTCCTGACTTTC.